Each of the 24 T cell receptor beta chains below was sequenced from the same sample in a study of molecular identifiers for immune sequencing clone quantification. One entry per CDR3 protein results from TCRdb running MiXCR on the PCR reads. The repertoire holds about 510,000 distinct CDR3 sequences, with 20% to 25% as singletons. Sequenced sample: naive CD8+ T cells from blood, with Jurkat cell RNA spiked in. Subset here: FACS-sorted CD8+CD4-CCR7+CD45RA+ naive T cells. The origin of the receptors is a human donor in good health. Some libraries in this study had Jurkat cell RNA spiked in.

This clonotype was seen a handful of times. CDR3 sequence: CASSQVGPANYEQYF. Written as DNA, the CDR3 is TGTGCCAGCAGCCAGGTAGGACCAGCCAACTACGAGCAGTACTTC. The chain employs TRBV3-1 and TRBJ2-7; no firm D call. The CDR3 length is 15 residues. Per the germline V gene, CDR1 is LGHDT and CDR2 is YNNKEL (reference sequence). V was clipped by 3 bases and J by 3 bases, with 15 bases between them.

This sequence joins TRBV28 and TRBJ2-2; D gene unclear. Per the germline V gene, CDR1 is MDHEN and CDR2 is SYDVKM. V lost 6 bases to trimming and J lost 4 bases, with 9 bases between them. The CDR3 runs 13 residues. CDR3 nucleotides: TGTGCCAGCAGAATACAGATCACCGGGGAGCTGTTTTTT. It is translated as CASRIQITGELFF.

This clonotype was recorded a few times. The chain uses TRBV2 and TRBJ2-1; TRBD1 agrees at 9 bases. Germline CDR1 and CDR2: SNHLY and FYNNEI. Trimming cost V 0 bases and J 6 bases; bases outside gene matches: 6. The CDR3 runs to 16 residues. CDR3 in amino acids: CASSEAYRGLFNEQFF. The DNA for the CDR3 is TGTGCCAGCAGTGAAGCGTACAGGGGGCTTTTCAATGAGCAGTTCTTC.

This clonotype occurred a few times. CDR3 in DNA: TGTGCCAGCAGCGTCGACGCGAGACTCCAAGAGACCCAGTACTTC. Residues: CASSVDARLQETQYF. The chain couples TRBV7-8 to TRBJ2-5; no definite D call. The length of the CDR3 is 15 residues. Germline assignment: CDR1 SGHVS and CDR2 FQNEAQ. Trimming stripped 5 bases from V and 1 base from J, with 14 bases between.

There are many counts of this clonotype. The rearrangement uses TRBV5-4 and TRBJ2-3; 10 bases match TRBD1. Germline V gene data show CDR1 as SGHNT and CDR2 as YYREEE (reference sequence). V lost 0 bases, J lost 4 bases, and 2 bases stayed unmatched. CDR3 size: 15 residues. The CDR3 coding sequence is TGTGCCAGCAGCTTGGCAGGGACAGGGGCAGATACGCAGTATTTT. It codes for CASSLAGTGADTQYF.

Remarks on this clonotype: A much larger clonotype is one base distant, so this may be a read error. This chain links TRBV4-3 with TRBJ1-4; D gene uncertain. The CDR3 spans 14 residues. Germline CDR1 and CDR2: LGHNA and YSLEER. The CDR3 loop is CASSHGPVGEKLVF. In nucleotides, the CDR3 is TGCGCCAGCAGCCATGGCCCTGTTGGGGAAAAACTGGTTTTT.

This clonotype has more than one count but fewer than ten. V usage is TRBV12-3 or TRBV12-4 and J usage is TRBJ2-3, with unresolved D. The length of the CDR3 is 14 residues. Trimming pared 3 bases from V and 5 bases from J, leaving 12 bases between. CDR3 loop: CASSLPFFVDTQYF. The CDR3 DNA reads TGTGCCAGCAGTTTGCCCTTCTTCGTAGATACGCAGTATTTT.

This clonotype was picked up many times. The chain has TRBV19 and TRBJ2-3; D gene unclear. V lost 3 bases to trimming and J lost 5 bases, with 15 bases between them. Germline assignment: CDR1 LNHDA and CDR2 SQIVND (reference sequence). The CDR3 extends over 15 amino acids. CDR3 nucleotide sequence: TGTGCCAGTAGTATCATCGGCACGGATAAAGATACGCAGTATTTT. Encoded protein: CASSIIGTDKDTQYF.

The chain joins TRBV15 to TRBJ1-2; the D is unclear. Germline-derived CDR1 and CDR2 are LNHNV and YYDKDF (reference sequence). The CDR3 runs to 11 residues. The germline V and J ends were trimmed by 6 bases and 8 bases, with 10 bases remaining between them. In DNA form, the CDR3 reads TGTGCCACCAGGTTTGGAGGCGGCTACACCTTC. This codes for CATRFGGGYTF.

This clonotype was detected many times. The chain is built from TRBV30 and TRBJ2-7; a weak D match, TRBD1 (5 bases). CDR1 GTSNPN and CDR2 SVGIG come from the germline V gene (reference sequence). V lost 0 bases to trimming and J lost 3 bases, with 6 bases between them. The CDR3 is made up of 12 amino acids. In nucleotides, the CDR3 is TGTGCCTGGAGTGTCGACAGCTACGAGCAGTACTTC. It is translated as CAWSVDSYEQYF.

In this sample, this clonotype turned up a few times. The CDR3 region is CASSPWTVATNEKLFF. The CDR3 nucleotides are TGTGCCAGCAGTCCGTGGACTGTTGCAACTAATGAAAAACTGTTTTTT. The chain combines TRBV27 with TRBJ1-4, with unresolved D. The V end lost 5 bases, the J end lost 0 bases, and 13 bases lay between the germline ends. This CDR3 comprises 16 residues. The germline gives CDR1 MNHEY, CDR2 SMNVEV (reference sequence).

The chain uses TRBV7-8 and TRBJ2-1; D remains ambiguous. The CDR3 extends over 14 amino acids. In germline, CDR1 is SGHVS, CDR2 FQNEAQ. V was trimmed by 3 bases and J by 1 base, leaving 7 bases between them. The CDR3 nucleotides read TGTGCCAGCAGCTTTAGAGATTCCTACAATGAGCAGTTCTTC. Residues: CASSFRDSYNEQFF.

This clonotype was found many times. The V gene is TRBV6-2 or TRBV6-3, the J gene TRBJ2-6; D is unresolved. Trimming left V 8 bases short and J 4 bases short, with 12 bases between. CDR1 MNHEY and CDR2 SVGEGT come from the germline V gene. This CDR3 is built from 14 residues. This CDR3 reads CASSVDYGANVLTF. As DNA, the CDR3 is TGTGCCAGCTCAGTGGATTACGGGGCCAACGTCCTGACTTTC.

This clonotype was counted only a few times. The chain recombines TRBV7-3 with TRBJ2-2; perhaps TRBD2 as D (5 bases). Trimming took 5 bases from V and 4 from J, leaving 11 bases between them. CDR1 and CDR2 from the germline V gene are SGHTA and FQGTGA. This CDR3 comprises 14 residues. Here the CDR3 DNA reads TGTGCCAGCAGCCCGACTACTAGCACCGGGGAGCTGTTTTTT. It is translated as CASSPTTSTGELFF.

This clonotype was counted between two and nine times. This chain links TRBV4-3 with TRBJ2-1, with TRBD2 identical over 10 bases. V dropped 0 bases and J dropped 4; count of bases not matched to a gene: 3. This CDR3 has 16 amino acids. The germline V gene encodes CDR1 LGHNA and CDR2 YSLEER. CDR3 in amino acids: CASSQDFSGGYNEQFF. The CDR3 DNA sequence: TGCGCCAGCAGCCAAGATTTTAGCGGGGGGTACAATGAGCAGTTCTTC.

About this clonotype: A much larger clone sits a single nucleotide away, making a read error possible. V usage is TRBV28 and J usage is TRBJ1-2; D might be TRBD1 (5 bases). Germline assignment: CDR1 MDHEN and CDR2 SYDVKM. There are 15 residues in the CDR3. Here the CDR3 DNA reads TGTGCCGGCAGTTACAGGCTTGACGCGAACTATGGCTACACCTTC. The encoded protein is CAGSYRLDANYGYTF.

Turning to this clonotype: A much larger clone differs from this one at a single base, so this may be a read error. The rearrangement joins TRBV7-9 to TRBJ1-1, with D perhaps matching TRBD1 (5 bases). Germline CDR1 is SEHNR and CDR2 is FQNEAQ (reference sequence). The CDR3 spans 13 residues. V was pared by 8 bases and J by 7 bases, with 17 bases between. This CDR3 reads CASGLPGTVEAFF. The DNA for the CDR3 is TGTGCCAGCGGCCTCCCCGGGACGGTTGAAGCTTTCTTT.

This clonotype was counted many times. The chain carries TRBV28 and TRBJ2-2; 8 bases fit TRBD2. The CDR3 spans 18 residues. The germline V gene encodes CDR1 MDHEN and CDR2 SYDVKM. Trimming at V came to 5 bases and at J to 0 bases, leaving 11 bases not matched to a gene. The CDR3 DNA is TGTGCCAGCAGTCTTATAGGCGGGAGGTACGCGAACACCGGGGAGCTGTTTTTT. Protein product: CASSLIGGRYANTGELFF.

This chain links TRBV5-1 with TRBJ2-1, with D unresolved. Trimming removed 4 bases from V and 3 bases from J, with 14 bases in between. The CDR3 consists of 15 residues. Germline V gives CDR1 SGHRS, CDR2 YFSETQ. In DNA, the CDR3 is TGCGCCAGCAGCCTATCCGGACCCTACTACAATGAGCAGTTCTTC. Translated: CASSLSGPYYNEQFF.

In its sample, this clonotype was seen a few times. This rearrangement joins TRBV13 to TRBJ1-1; perhaps TRBD1 as D (5 bases). This CDR3 region has 14 residues. Germline CDR1 is PRHDT and CDR2 is FYEKMQ (reference sequence). V was pared by 0 bases and J by 8 bases, with 13 bases between. CDR3 region: CASSLGARRGEAFF. The CDR3 DNA sequence: TGTGCCAGCAGCTTAGGGGCCCGAAGGGGAGAAGCTTTCTTT.

This clonotype was picked up many times. V gene TRBV5-1 combines with J gene TRBJ2-7, with D unresolved. The CDR3 loop spans 16 amino acids. V gave up 0 bases and J gave up 0 bases, with 13 bases separating them. CDR1 is SGHRS and CDR2 is YFSETQ in the germline V gene. The CDR3 region is CASSLEGPILSYEQYF. As DNA, the CDR3 is TGCGCCAGCAGCTTGGAGGGTCCCATCCTCTCCTACGAGCAGTACTTC.

The chain combines TRBV13 with TRBJ2-7; TRBD1 might be the D (8 bases). This CDR3 contains 18 residues. Germline V gene data show CDR1 as PRHDT and CDR2 as FYEKMQ (reference sequence). V was cut by 4 bases and J by 2 bases, with 24 bases left in between. The CDR3 region has the DNA TGTGCCAGCAGCTCTAGCGACATTGGACAGGGACTAACCTACGAGCAGTACTTC. Translated: CASSSSDIGQGLTYEQYF.

This clonotype was recorded a few times. This chain connects TRBV12-3 or TRBV12-4 to TRBJ2-1; 9 bases are a match to TRBD2. There are 15 residues in the CDR3. With 5 bases clipped from V and 4 bases from J, the junction kept 6 bases outside the gene matches. CDR3 loop: CASSPRAGGYNEQFF. The CDR3 DNA follows: TGTGCCAGCAGTCCCCGGGCGGGGGGGTACAATGAGCAGTTCTTC.

This clonotype was detected a few times. The chain carries TRBV7-9 and TRBJ1-5; D is uncertain. V gave up 5 bases and J gave up 5 bases, with 16 bases separating them. Germline V gene sequence: CDR1 SEHNR, CDR2 FQNEAQ (reference sequence). The length of the CDR3 is 15 residues. The CDR3 DNA reads TGTGCCAGCAGCCCCTCCGGCCCACAATATCAGCCCCAGCATTTT. Protein: CASSPSGPQYQPQHF.